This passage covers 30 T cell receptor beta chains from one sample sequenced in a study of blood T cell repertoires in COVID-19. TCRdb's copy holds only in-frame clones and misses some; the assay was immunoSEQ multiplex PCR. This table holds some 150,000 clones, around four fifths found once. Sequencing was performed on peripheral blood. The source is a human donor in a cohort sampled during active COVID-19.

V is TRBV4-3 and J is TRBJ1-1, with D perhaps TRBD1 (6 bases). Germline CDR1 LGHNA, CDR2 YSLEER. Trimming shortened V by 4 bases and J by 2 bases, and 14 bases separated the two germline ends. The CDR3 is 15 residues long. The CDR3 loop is CASSLGAIPNTEAFF. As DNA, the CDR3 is TGCGCCAGCAGCCTGGGGGCCATTCCTAACACTGAAGCTTTCTTT.

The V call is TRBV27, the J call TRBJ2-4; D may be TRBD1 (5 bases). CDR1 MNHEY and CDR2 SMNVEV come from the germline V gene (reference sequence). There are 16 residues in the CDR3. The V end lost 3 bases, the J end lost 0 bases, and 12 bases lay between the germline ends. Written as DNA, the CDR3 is TGTGCCAGCAGTTTTGGGCCAGGGCTAGCCAAAAACATTCAGTACTTC. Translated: CASSFGPGLAKNIQYF.

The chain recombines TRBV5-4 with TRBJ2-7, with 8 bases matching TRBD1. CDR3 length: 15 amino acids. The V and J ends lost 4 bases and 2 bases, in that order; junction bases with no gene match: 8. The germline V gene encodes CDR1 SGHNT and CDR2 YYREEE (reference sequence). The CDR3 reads CASSPRDRTTYEQYF. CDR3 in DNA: TGTGCCAGCAGCCCGAGGGACAGGACTACCTACGAGCAGTACTTC.

As DNA, the CDR3 is TGCGCCAGCAGCTCCGGGACTAGCGGGTACGAGCAGTACTTC. Protein sequence: CASSSGTSGYEQYF. This chain joins TRBV5-1 and TRBJ2-7, with TRBD2 matching over 12 bases. This CDR3 region has 14 residues. V lost 3 bases, J lost 4 bases, and 2 bases stayed unmatched. The germline V gene encodes CDR1 SGHRS and CDR2 YFSETQ. Using reference TRBV5-1 and TRBJ2-7 for the parts outside the CDR3, the full variable domain is KAGVTQTPRYLIKTRGQQVTLSCSPISGHRSVSWYQQTPGQGLQFLFEYFSETQRNKGNFPGRFSGRQFSNSRSEMNVSTLELGDSALYLCASSSGTSGYEQYFGPGTRLTVT.

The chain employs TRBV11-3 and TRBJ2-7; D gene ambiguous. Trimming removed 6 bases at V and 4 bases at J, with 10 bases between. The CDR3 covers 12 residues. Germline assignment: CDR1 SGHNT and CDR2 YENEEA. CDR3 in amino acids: CASSSTGYEQYF. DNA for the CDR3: TGTGCCAGCAGTTCGACTGGTTACGAGCAGTACTTC.

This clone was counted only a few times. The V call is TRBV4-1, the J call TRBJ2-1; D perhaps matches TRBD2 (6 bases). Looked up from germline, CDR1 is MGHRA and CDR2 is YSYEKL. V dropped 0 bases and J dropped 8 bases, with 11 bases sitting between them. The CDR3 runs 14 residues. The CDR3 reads CASSQELATDEQFF. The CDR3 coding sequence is TGCGCCAGCAGCCAAGAACTAGCAACCGATGAGCAGTTCTTC.

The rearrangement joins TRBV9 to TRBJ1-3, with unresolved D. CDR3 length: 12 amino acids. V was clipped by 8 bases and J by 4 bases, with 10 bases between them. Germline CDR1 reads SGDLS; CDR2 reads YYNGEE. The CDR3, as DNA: TGTGCCAGTAGAGGGTCAGGAAACACCATATATTTT. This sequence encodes CASRGSGNTIYF.

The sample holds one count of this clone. The CDR3 reads CASSATGTANTEAFF. The DNA of the CDR3 is TGTGCCAGCAGTGCTACCGGGACAGCCAACACTGAAGCTTTCTTT. The chain recombines TRBV2 with TRBJ1-1; 7 nucleotides match TRBD1. V was clipped by 4 bases and J by 2 bases; unmatched bases: 7. The CDR3 extends over 15 amino acids. The V gene's germline CDR1 is SNHLY and CDR2 FYNNEI.

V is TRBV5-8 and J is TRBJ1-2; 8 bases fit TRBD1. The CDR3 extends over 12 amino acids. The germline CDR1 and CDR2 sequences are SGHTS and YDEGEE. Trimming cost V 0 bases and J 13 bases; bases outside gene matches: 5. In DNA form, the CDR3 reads TGTGCCAGCAGCTTGGTCCAGGGGGCTGGCACCTTC. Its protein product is CASSLVQGAGTF.

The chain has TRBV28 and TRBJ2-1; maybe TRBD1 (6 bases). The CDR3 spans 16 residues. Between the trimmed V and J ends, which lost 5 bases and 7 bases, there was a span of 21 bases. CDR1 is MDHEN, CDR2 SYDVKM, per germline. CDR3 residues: CASSEGPVRGLNEQFF. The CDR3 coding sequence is TGTGCCAGCAGTGAAGGCCCGGTCAGGGGCTTGAATGAGCAGTTCTTC.

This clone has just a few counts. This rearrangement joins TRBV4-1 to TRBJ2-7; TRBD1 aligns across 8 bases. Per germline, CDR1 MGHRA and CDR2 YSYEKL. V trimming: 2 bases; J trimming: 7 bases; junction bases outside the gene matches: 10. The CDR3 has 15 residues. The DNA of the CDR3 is TGCGCCAGCAGCCAAACATGGACAGGGTCGAGGGAGCAGTACTTC. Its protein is CASSQTWTGSREQYF.

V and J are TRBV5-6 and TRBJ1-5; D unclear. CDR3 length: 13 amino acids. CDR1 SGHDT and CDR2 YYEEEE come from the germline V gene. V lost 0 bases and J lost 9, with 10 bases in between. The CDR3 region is CASSLVAEGPQHF. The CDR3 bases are TGTGCCAGCAGCTTGGTAGCCGAGGGGCCCCAGCATTTT. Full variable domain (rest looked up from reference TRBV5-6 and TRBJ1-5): DAGVTQSPTHLIKTRGQQVTLRCSPKSGHDTVSWYQQALGQGPQFIFQYYEEEERQRGNFPDRFSGHQFPNYSSELNVNALLLGDSALYLCASSLVAEGPQHFGDGTRLSIL.

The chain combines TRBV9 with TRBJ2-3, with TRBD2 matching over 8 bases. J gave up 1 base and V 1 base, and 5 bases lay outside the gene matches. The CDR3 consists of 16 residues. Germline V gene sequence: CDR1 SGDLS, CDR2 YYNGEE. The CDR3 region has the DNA TGTGCCAGCAGCGTATTTCGGCGGGGGGGCACAGATACGCAGTATTTT. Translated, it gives CASSVFRRGGTDTQYF.

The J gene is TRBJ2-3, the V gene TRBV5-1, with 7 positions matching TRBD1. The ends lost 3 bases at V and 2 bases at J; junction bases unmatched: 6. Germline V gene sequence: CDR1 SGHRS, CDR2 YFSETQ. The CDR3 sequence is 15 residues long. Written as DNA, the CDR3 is TGCGCCAGCAGCTCCATGACAGGGACCACAGATACGCAGTATTTT. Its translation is CASSSMTGTTDTQYF. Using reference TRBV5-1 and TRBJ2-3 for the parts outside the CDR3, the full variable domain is KAGVTQTPRYLIKTRGQQVTLSCSPISGHRSVSWYQQTPGQGLQFLFEYFSETQRNKGNFPGRFSGRQFSNSRSEMNVSTLELGDSALYLCASSSMTGTTDTQYFGPGTRLTVL.

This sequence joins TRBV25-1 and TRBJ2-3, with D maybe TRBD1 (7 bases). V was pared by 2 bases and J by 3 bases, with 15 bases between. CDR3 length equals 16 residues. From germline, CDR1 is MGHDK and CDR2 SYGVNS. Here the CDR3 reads CASSERGRGVTDTQYF. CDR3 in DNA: TGTGCCAGCAGTGAAAGGGGCAGGGGGGTTACAGATACGCAGTATTTT.

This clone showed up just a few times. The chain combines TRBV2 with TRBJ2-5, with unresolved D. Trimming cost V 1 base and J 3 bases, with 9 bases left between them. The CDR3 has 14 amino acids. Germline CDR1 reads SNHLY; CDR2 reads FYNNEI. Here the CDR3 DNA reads TGTGCCAGCAGTGAAGGCAGTTTTAAAGAGACCCAGTACTTC. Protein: CASSEGSFKETQYF.

The CDR3, as DNA: TGCGCCAGCAGCTTGGCCGTGGGACTAGCGGGGACCTACGAGCAGTACTTC. This codes for CASSLAVGLAGTYEQYF. V is TRBV5-1 and J is TRBJ2-7; TRBD2 matches at 13 bases. V gave up 0 bases and J gave up 2 bases; unmatched junction bases: 5. Germline loops: CDR1 SGHRS, CDR2 YFSETQ. The CDR3 spans 17 residues.

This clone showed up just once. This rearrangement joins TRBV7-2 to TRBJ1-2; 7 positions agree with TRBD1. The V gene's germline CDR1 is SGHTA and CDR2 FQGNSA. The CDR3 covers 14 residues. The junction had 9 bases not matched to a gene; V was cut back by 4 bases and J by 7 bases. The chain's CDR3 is CASSSIDRASGYTF. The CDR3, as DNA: TGTGCCAGCAGCTCCATTGACAGGGCCAGTGGCTACACCTTC.

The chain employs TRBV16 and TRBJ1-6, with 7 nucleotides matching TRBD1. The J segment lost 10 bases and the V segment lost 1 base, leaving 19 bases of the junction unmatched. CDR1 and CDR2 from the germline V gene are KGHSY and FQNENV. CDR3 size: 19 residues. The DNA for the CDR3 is TGTGCCAGCAGCCAATTAAATAAGGTCTTGCGACAGGGTGGATCACCCCTCCACTTT. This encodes CASSQLNKVLRQGGSPLHF.

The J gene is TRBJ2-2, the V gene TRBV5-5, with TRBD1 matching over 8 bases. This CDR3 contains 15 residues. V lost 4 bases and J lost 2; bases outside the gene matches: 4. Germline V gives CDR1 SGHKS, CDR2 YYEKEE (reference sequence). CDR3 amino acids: CASSPGQANTGELFF. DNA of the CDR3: TGTGCCAGCAGCCCGGGACAGGCCAACACCGGGGAGCTGTTTTTT.

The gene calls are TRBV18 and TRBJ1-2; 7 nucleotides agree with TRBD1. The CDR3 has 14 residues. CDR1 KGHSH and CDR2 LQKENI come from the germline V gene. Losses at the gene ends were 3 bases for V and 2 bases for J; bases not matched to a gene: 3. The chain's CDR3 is CASSPEQGNYGYTF. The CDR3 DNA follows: TGTGCCAGCTCACCGGAACAGGGGAACTATGGCTACACCTTC.

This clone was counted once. The CDR3 DNA sequence: TGTGCCTGGAGTCAGCCAGGGGGAAACACTGAAGCTTTCTTT. This encodes CAWSQPGGNTEAFF. The J gene is TRBJ1-1, the V gene TRBV30, with TRBD1 matching over 7 bases. CDR1 is GTSNPN and CDR2 is SVGIG in the germline V gene (reference sequence). With 2 bases clipped from V and 2 bases from J, the junction kept 5 bases outside the gene matches. The CDR3 length is 14 residues.

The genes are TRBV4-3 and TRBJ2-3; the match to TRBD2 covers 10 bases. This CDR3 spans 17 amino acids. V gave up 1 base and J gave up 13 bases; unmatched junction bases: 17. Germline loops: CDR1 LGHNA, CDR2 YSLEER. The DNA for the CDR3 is TGCGCCAGCAGCCAAGGGCCCCAGCGGGGGGGCCTAGGGGTAAAGTATTTT. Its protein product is CASSQGPQRGGLGVKYF.

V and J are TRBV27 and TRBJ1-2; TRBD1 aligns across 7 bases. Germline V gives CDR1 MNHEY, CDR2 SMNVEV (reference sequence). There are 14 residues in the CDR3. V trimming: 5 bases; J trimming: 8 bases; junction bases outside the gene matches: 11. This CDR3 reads CASSPTGTAVGYTF. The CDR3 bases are TGTGCCAGCAGTCCTACCGGGACAGCTGTCGGCTACACCTTC.

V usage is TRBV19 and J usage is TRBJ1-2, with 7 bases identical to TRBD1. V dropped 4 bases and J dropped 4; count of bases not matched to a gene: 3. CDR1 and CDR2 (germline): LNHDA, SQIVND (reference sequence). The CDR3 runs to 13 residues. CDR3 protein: CASSRDRSYGYTF. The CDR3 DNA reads TGTGCCAGTAGTAGGGACAGAAGCTATGGCTACACCTTC.

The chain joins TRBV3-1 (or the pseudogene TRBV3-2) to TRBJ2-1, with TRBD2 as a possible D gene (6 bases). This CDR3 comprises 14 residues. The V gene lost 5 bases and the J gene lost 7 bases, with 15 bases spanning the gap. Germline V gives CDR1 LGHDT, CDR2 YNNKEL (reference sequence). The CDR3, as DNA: TGTGCCAGCAGCGGGTGGGGGGAGAGGAATGAGCAGTTCTTC. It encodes CASSGWGERNEQFF.

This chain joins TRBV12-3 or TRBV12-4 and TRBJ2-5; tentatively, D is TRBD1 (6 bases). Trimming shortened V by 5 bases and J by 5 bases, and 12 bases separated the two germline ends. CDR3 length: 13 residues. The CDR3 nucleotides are TGTGCCAGCAGTCAACAGGGTGGGGAGACCCAGTACTTC. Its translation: CASSQQGGETQYF.

CDR3 DNA sequence: TGCGCCAGCAGCCAAGATCCTGACAGGCGCGAGCAGTACTTC. This gives the protein CASSQDPDRREQYF. The chain combines TRBV4-3 with TRBJ2-7, with a possible D match to TRBD1 (6 bases). Germline CDR1 LGHNA, CDR2 YSLEER. The V gene lost 0 bases and the J gene lost 6 bases, with 12 bases spanning the gap. The CDR3 spans 14 residues.

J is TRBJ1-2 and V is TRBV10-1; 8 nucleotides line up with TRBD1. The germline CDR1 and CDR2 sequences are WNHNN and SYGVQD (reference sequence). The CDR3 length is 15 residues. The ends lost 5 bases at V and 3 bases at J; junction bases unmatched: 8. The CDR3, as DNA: TGCGCCAGCAGTCCTGGGACAGGCCCCTACTATGGCTACACCTTC. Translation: CASSPGTGPYYGYTF.

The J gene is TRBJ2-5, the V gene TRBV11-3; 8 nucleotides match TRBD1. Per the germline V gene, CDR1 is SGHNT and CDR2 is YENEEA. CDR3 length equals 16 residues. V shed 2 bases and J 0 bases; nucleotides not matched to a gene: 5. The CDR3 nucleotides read TGTGCCAGCAGCTTATCTGGGACAGGATACCAAGAGACCCAGTACTTC. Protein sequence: CASSLSGTGYQETQYF.